This T cell receptor (beta chain) was recorded in a study of OX40 agonist ivuxolimab in advanced cancers. Overall study findings and caveats: Compared with others, partial responders at 0.1-3.0 mg/kg displayed clonal expansion among the lowest.

A remark on this clone: Its specificity is unknown.

TCRdb's table, derived via immunoSEQ multiplex PCR, lists solely in-frame clones and lacks some. The sample contains some 100,000 clones, over 75% of which appear only once. CDR1 and CDR2 from the germline V gene are MGHDK and SYGVNS. V lost 2 bases to trimming and J lost 0 bases, with 11 bases between them. The CDR3 loop spans 17 amino acids. The V and J genes are TRBV25-1 and TRBJ2-6; D not resolved. Material: CD4+ or CD8+ T cells sorted from blood, obtained in a trial of the OX40 agonist ivuxolimab. The sequence came from an adult with an advanced solid tumor such as melanoma, head and neck, liver or kidney cancer. The CDR3 loop reads CASSEASGYSGANVLTF. The CDR3 nucleotides are TGTGCCAGCAGTGAAGCCTCCGGCTACTCTGGGGCCAACGTCCTGACTTTC.